What follows is one T cell receptor (beta chain) and its context. Its specificity is not known. This table comes from immunoSEQ multiplex PCR, and its TCRdb copy is limited to in-frame clones, with some not included. The table includes tens of thousands of clones, about four fifths detected once. The data were obtained in a study of T cells in narcolepsy. For the study at large: Healthy controls were enrolled alongside patients with narcolepsy type 1 or type 2.

Study-level points and caveats: Blood of same and different patients, but not healthy controls, reportedly held recurring autoreactive clonotypes. Autoreactive HCRT-specific and TRIB2-specific clonotypes were marked in same-patient CSF-versus-blood CD4+ comparisons.

This TCR came from a human donor in good health. Sequenced input: memory (CD45RA-) CD4+ T cells from blood.

The CDR3 bases are TGCAGCGTTGAACGGGGGGGCAAATCAGATACGCAGTATTTT. Encoded protein: CSVERGGKSDTQYF. The chain is built from TRBV29-1 and TRBJ2-3; 8 bases are shared with TRBD2. This CDR3 is built from 14 residues. V gave up 2 bases and J gave up 4 bases; unmatched junction bases: 5. Looked up from germline, CDR1 is SQVTM and CDR2 is ANQGSEA.